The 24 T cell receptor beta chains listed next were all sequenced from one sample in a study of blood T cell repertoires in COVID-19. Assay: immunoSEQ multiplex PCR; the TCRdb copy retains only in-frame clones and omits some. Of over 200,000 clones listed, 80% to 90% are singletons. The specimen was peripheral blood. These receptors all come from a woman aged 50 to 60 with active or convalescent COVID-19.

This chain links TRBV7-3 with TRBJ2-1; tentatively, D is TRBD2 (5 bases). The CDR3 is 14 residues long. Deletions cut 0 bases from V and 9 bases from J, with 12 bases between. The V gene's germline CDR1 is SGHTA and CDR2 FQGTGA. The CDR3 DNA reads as TGTGCCAGCAGCTTAACCCGCGGCCGGGGTGAGCAGTTCTTC. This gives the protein CASSLTRGRGEQFF.

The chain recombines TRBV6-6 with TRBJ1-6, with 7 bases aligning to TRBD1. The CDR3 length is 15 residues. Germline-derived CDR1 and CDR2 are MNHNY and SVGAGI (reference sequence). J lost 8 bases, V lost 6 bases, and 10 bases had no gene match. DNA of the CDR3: TGTGCCAGCAGCCTAAGACAGGGAGCAGATTCACCCCTCCACTTT. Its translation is CASSLRQGADSPLHF.

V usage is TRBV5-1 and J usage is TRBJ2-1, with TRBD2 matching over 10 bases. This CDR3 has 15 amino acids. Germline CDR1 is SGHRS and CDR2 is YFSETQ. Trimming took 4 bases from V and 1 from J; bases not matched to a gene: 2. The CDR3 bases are TGCGCCAGCAGCAATAGCGGGGGGTCCTACAATGAGCAGTTCTTC. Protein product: CASSNSGGSYNEQFF.

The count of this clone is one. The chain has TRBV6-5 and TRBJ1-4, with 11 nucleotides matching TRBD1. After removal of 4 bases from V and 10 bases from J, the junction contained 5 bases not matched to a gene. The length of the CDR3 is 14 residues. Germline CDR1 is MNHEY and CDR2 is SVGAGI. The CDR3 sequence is CASSSYGTGGKLFF. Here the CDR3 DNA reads TGTGCCAGCAGTTCCTACGGGACAGGGGGAAAACTGTTTTTT.

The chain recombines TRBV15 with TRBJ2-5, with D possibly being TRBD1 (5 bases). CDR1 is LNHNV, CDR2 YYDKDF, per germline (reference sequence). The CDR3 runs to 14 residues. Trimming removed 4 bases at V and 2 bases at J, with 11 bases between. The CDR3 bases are TGTGCCACCAGCATGAGACAGCGTCAAGAGACCCAGTACTTC. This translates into CATSMRQRQETQYF. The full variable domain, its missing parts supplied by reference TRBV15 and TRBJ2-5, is DAMVIQNPRYQVTQFGKPVTLSCSQTLNHNVMYWYQQKSSQAPKLLFHYYDKDFNNEADTPDNFQSRRPNTSFCFLDIRSPGLGDTAMYLCATSMRQRQETQYFGPGTRLLVL.

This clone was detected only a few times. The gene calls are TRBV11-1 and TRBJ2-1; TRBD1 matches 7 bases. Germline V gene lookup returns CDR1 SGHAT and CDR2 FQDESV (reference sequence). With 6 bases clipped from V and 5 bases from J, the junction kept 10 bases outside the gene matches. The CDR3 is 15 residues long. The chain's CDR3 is CASSRRRDSNNEQFF. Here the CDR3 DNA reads TGTGCCAGCAGTCGCCGACGGGACAGCAACAATGAGCAGTTCTTC.

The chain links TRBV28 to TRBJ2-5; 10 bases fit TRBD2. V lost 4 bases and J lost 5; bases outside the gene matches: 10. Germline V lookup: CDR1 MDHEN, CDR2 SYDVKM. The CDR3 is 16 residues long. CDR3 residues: CASSSTSGPKRETQYF. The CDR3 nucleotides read TGTGCCAGCAGTTCGACTAGCGGGCCCAAGCGGGAGACCCAGTACTTC.

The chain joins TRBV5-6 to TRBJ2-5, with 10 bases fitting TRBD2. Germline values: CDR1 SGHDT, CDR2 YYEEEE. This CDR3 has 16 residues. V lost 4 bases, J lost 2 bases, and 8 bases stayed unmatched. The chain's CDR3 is CASSIRPAGGQETQYF. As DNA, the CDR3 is TGTGCCAGCAGCATTAGACCAGCGGGAGGGCAAGAGACCCAGTACTTC.

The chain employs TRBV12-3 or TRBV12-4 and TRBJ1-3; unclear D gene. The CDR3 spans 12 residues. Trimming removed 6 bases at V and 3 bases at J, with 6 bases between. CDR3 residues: CASSSLGNTIYF. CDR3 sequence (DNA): TGTGCCAGCAGCTCTCTTGGAAACACCATATATTTT.

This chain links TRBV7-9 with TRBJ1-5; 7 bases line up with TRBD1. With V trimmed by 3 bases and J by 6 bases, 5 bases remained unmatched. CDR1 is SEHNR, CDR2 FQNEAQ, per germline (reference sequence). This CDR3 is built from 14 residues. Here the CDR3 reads CASSFTGDSQPQHF. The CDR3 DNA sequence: TGTGCCAGCAGCTTTACAGGGGATTCTCAGCCCCAGCATTTT.

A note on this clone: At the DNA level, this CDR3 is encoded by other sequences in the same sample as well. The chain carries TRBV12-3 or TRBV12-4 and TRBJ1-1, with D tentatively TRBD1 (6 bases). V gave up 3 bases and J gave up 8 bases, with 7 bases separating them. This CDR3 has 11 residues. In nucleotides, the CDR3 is TGTGCCAGCAGTTTTGGGACAGAAGCTTTCTTT. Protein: CASSFGTEAFF.

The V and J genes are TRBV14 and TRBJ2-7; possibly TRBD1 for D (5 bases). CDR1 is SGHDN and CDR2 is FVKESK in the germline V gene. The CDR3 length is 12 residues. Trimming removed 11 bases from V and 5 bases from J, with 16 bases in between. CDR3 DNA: TGTGCCGGTACAGGTAATAGGGACGAGCAGTACGTC. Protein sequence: CAGTGNRDEQYV.

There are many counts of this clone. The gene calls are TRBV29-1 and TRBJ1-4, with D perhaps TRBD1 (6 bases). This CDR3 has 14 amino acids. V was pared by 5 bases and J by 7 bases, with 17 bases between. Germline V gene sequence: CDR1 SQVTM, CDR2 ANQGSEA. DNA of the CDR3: TGCAGCGTTCTCCTGCCCTTAGGGGGTGAAAAACTGTTTTTT. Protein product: CSVLLPLGGEKLFF.

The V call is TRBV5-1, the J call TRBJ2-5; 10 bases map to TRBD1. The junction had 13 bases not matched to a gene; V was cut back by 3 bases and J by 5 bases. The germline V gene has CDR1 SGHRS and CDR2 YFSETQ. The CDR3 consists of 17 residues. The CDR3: CASSSLTSGTGVETQYF. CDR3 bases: TGCGCCAGCAGCTCGCTTACTTCCGGGACAGGGGTGGAGACCCAGTACTTC.

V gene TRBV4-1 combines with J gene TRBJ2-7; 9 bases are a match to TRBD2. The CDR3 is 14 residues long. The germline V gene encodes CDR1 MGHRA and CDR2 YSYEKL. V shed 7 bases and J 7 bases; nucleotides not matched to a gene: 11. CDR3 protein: CASMRREGLFEQYF. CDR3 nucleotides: TGCGCCAGCATGAGGCGGGAGGGCCTGTTTGAGCAGTACTTC.

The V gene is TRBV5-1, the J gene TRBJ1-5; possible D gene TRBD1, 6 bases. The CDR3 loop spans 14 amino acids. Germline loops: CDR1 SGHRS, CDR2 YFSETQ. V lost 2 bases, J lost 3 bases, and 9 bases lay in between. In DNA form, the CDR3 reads TGCGCCAGCAGCTTAGGGGGAGACAATCAGCCCCAGCATTTT. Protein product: CASSLGGDNQPQHF.

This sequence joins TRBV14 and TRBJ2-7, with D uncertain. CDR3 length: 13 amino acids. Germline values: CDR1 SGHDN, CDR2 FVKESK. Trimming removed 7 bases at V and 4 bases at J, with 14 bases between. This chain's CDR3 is CASNLGRPYEQYV. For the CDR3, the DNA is TGTGCCAGCAACCTTGGCAGGCCTTACGAGCAGTACGTC.

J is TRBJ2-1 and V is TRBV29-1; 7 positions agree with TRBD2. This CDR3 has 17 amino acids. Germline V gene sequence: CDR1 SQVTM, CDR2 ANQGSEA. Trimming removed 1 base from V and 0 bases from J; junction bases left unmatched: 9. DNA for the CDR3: TGCAGCGTTGAAGGGACTAGGGGCCTCGGCTCCTACAATGAGCAGTTCTTC. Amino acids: CSVEGTRGLGSYNEQFF.

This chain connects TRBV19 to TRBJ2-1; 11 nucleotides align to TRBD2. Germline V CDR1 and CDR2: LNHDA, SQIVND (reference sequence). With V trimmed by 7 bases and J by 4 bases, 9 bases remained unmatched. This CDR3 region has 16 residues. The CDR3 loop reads CASTPLAGGRYNEQFF. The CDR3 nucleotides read TGTGCCAGTACGCCGTTAGCGGGAGGGCGATACAATGAGCAGTTCTTC.

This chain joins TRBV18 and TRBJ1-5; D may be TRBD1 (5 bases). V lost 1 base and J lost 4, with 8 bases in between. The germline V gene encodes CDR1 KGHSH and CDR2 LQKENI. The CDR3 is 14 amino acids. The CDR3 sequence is CASSPRDSNQPQHF. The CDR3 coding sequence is TGTGCCAGCTCACCACGGGACTCTAATCAGCCCCAGCATTTT.

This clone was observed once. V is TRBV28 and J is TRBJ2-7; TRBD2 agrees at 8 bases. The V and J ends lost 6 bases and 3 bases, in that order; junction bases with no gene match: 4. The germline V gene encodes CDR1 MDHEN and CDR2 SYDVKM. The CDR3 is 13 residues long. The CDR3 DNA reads TGTGCCAGCAGCCGGAGCGGGGGCTACGAGCAGTACGTC. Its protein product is CASSRSGGYEQYV.

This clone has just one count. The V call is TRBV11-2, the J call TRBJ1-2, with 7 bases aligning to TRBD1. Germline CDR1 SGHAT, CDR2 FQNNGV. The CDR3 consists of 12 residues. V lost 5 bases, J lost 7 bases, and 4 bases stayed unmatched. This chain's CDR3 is CASSAEGAGYTF. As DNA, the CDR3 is TGTGCCAGCAGCGCAGAGGGGGCTGGCTACACCTTC.

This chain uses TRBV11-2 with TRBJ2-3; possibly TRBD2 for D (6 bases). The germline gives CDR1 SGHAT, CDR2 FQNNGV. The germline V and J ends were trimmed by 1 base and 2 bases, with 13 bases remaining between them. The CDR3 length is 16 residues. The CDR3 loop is CASSLGFAGTTDTQYF. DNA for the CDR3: TGTGCCAGCAGCTTAGGTTTTGCGGGGACCACAGATACGCAGTATTTT. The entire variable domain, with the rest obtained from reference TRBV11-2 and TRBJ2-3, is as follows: EAGVAQSPRYKIIEKRQSVAFWCNPISGHATLYWYQQILGQGPKLLIQFQNNGVVDDSQLPKDRFSAERLKGVDSTLKIQPAKLEDSAVYLCASSLGFAGTTDTQYFGPGTRLTVL.

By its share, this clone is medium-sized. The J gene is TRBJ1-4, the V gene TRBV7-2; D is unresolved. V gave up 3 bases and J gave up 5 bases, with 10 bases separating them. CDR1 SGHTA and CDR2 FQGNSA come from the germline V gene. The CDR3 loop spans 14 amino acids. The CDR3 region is CASSLEDGNEKLFF. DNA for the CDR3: TGTGCCAGCAGCTTGGAGGACGGCAATGAAAAACTGTTTTTT.